The 30 T cell receptor beta chains presented below share a single source sample, sequenced in a study of metastatic and nonmetastatic thyroid tumors. Treatment of any kind had been given to no patient before thyroid surgery. TCRdb reprocessed the PCR reads using MiXCR. The repertoire holds 4,500 to 6,500 clones, with 28% as singletons. The sequencing sample was made of adjacent normal tissue. These receptors were obtained from a female donor with papillary thyroid cancer or a benign thyroid nodule (not recorded which). Some clones in this sample may be carry-over from other donors' samples.

There are many counts of this clone. The chain employs TRBV7-9 and TRBJ2-7; 7 nucleotides match TRBD2. This CDR3 comprises 15 residues. The J segment lost 3 bases and the V segment lost 1 base, leaving 6 bases of the junction unmatched. The germline V gene has CDR1 SEHNR and CDR2 FQNEAQ (reference sequence). This CDR3 reads CASSLVGTTNYEQYF. Written as DNA, the CDR3 is TGTGCCAGCAGCTTAGTGGGGACTACTAACTACGAGCAGTACTTC.

At least ten counts were recorded for this clone. The chain employs TRBV6-1 and TRBJ2-1; D might be TRBD1 or TRBD2, each matching 5 bases. CDR3 length: 14 amino acids. The germline gives CDR1 MNHNS, CDR2 SASEGT. Trimming stripped 3 bases from V and 6 bases from J, with 12 bases between. The DNA for the CDR3 is TGTGCCAGCAGTGAGGGGGTAGTAGCCAATGAGCAGTTCTTC. Its protein product is CASSEGVVANEQFF.

About this clone itself: This may come from a read error, since a much larger clone is one base off. The sample carries other DNA sequences with the same CDR3. V is TRBV6-1 and J is TRBJ2-6, with D possibly being TRBD1 (6 bases). CDR1 and CDR2 from the germline V gene are MNHNS and SASEGT. This CDR3 contains 13 residues. As DNA, the CDR3 is TGTGCCAGCAGGGGGGCTGGGGCCAACGTCCTGACCTTC. It codes for CASRGAGANVLTF.

This chain joins TRBV20-1 and TRBJ2-7; 13 bases are a match to TRBD2. V lost 5 bases, J lost 4 bases, and 8 bases stayed unmatched. The V gene's germline CDR1 is DFQATT and CDR2 SNEGSKA (reference sequence). CDR3 length: 15 amino acids. CDR3 loop: CSASRTSGSRYEQYF. The CDR3 coding sequence is TGCAGTGCTTCTCGGACTAGCGGGAGTAGGTACGAGCAGTACTTC.

This clone was seen only a few times. The V gene is TRBV6-2 or TRBV6-3, the J gene TRBJ2-7; 13 bases line up with TRBD2. The V segment lost 7 bases and the J segment 5 bases; nucleotides outside the gene matches: 11. The CDR3 runs 16 residues. Germline loops: CDR1 MNHEY, CDR2 SVGEGT. The CDR3 nucleotides read TGTGCCAGCACGACCGCACCGGGACTAGCGGGAAACGAGCAGTACTTC. Protein sequence: CASTTAPGLAGNEQYF.

This clone has ten or more counts. The CDR3 protein is CASSPGQTSGDGYTF. The CDR3 bases are TGTGCCAGCAGCCCGGGACAGACCAGTGGTGATGGCTACACCTTC. J is TRBJ1-2 and V is TRBV7-3; 7 bases map to TRBD1. This CDR3 has 15 residues. J gave up 6 bases and V 5 bases, and 12 bases lay outside the gene matches. The germline V gene has CDR1 SGHTA and CDR2 FQGTGA.

The table lists this clone with a few counts. The V and J genes are TRBV20-1 and TRBJ1-1; D is uncertain. The germline V gene has CDR1 DFQATT and CDR2 SNEGSKA (reference sequence). The CDR3 extends over 10 amino acids. With 7 bases removed from V and 1 base from J, the gap between germline ends came to 4 bases. The CDR3 sequence: CSGENTEAFF. CDR3 nucleotides: TGCAGTGGAGAGAACACTGAAGCTTTCTTT.

By share, this clone ranks as large. V is TRBV5-6 and J is TRBJ1-3; D is unclear. V dropped 4 bases and J dropped 0 bases, with 11 bases sitting between them. CDR3 length: 15 amino acids. CDR1 and CDR2 (germline): SGHDT, YYEEEE. The CDR3 is CASSRGRLSGNTIYF. Written as DNA, the CDR3 is TGTGCCAGCAGCCGAGGACGCCTCTCTGGAAACACCATATATTTT. Full variable domain (rest looked up from reference TRBV5-6 and TRBJ1-3): DAGVTQSPTHLIKTRGQQVTLRCSPKSGHDTVSWYQQALGQGPQFIFQYYEEEERQRGNFPDRFSGHQFPNYSSELNVNALLLGDSALYLCASSRGRLSGNTIYFGEGSWLTVV.

This rearrangement joins TRBV7-9 to TRBJ2-1; a weak D match, TRBD1 (5 bases). V was pared by 4 bases and J by 10 bases, with 14 bases between. The CDR3 covers 13 residues. CDR1 and CDR2 from the germline V gene are SEHNR and FQNEAQ (reference sequence). The CDR3 DNA sequence: TGTGCCAGCAGCTCCCTTTATGGGGCAGAGCAGTTCTTC. Translating it yields CASSSLYGAEQFF.

The chain uses TRBV19 and TRBJ1-2, with a weak D call TRBD1 (5 bases). The CDR3 spans 14 residues. The germline CDR1 and CDR2 sequences are LNHDA and SQIVND (reference sequence). Trimming removed 1 base from V and 2 bases from J, with 8 bases in between. The CDR3 here is CASSIGGGNYGYTF. The CDR3 DNA reads as TGTGCCAGTAGTATAGGGGGCGGAAACTATGGCTACACCTTC.

This clone is medium-sized in the sample. The rearrangement joins TRBV11-3 to TRBJ2-5; 7 nucleotides match TRBD2. The V and J ends lost 3 bases and 2 bases, in that order; junction bases with no gene match: 3. Germline CDR1 is SGHNT and CDR2 is YENEEA. CDR3 size: 14 residues. This CDR3 is CASSLGGAQETQYF. CDR3 nucleotide sequence: TGTGCCAGCAGCTTGGGAGGGGCGCAAGAGACCCAGTACTTC.

This clone is labeled medium-sized. The gene calls are TRBV11-2 and TRBJ2-5; 7 bases agree with TRBD2. With 0 bases clipped from V and 5 bases from J, the junction kept 12 bases outside the gene matches. This CDR3 region has 17 residues. In germline, CDR1 is SGHAT, CDR2 FQNNGV. The CDR3 bases are TGTGCCAGCAGCTTAGAAGGCGGGAGCGGTGTAGAGGAGACCCAGTACTTC. Amino acid sequence: CASSLEGGSGVEETQYF.

Comment on this clone: Since no conserved phenylalanine or tryptophan closes the CDR3, a read error is the likely cause. The rearrangement uses TRBV2 and TRBJ2-7, with a possible D match to TRBD2 (6 bases). Germline assignment: CDR1 SNHLY and CDR2 FYNNEI. The germline V and J ends were trimmed by 6 bases and 2 bases, with 14 bases remaining between them. The length of the CDR3 is 14 residues. CDR3 coding DNA: TGTGCCAGCAGGTCAGGGACTTTCCCCTACGAGCAGTACTGC. Amino acids: CASRSGTFPYEQYC.

The table lists this clone with a few counts. The rearrangement links TRBV28 to TRBJ1-5; D gene uncertain. The germline V and J ends were trimmed by 1 base and 1 base, with 8 bases remaining between them. CDR1 is MDHEN, CDR2 SYDVKM, per germline. This CDR3 comprises 15 residues. CDR3 in DNA: TGTGCCAGCAGTTTATCTCGGGCAAGCAATCAGCCCCAGCATTTT. Its protein is CASSLSRASNQPQHF.

This clone was counted a few times. Sequence at one end of the junction differs from germline and may be a read error. The rearrangement links TRBV6-4 to TRBJ2-5, with 9 bases identical to TRBD2. The length of the CDR3 is 13 residues. Looked up from germline, CDR1 is MRHNA and CDR2 is SNTAGT. The CDR3 DNA is TGTGCCAGCAGTGCTAGCGGGGAAGAGACCCGGTACTTC. Protein: CASSASGEETRYF.

V usage is TRBV30 and J usage is TRBJ2-7, with D possibly being TRBD1 (5 bases). Germline V gene data show CDR1 as GTSNPN and CDR2 as SVGIG (reference sequence). V shed 2 bases and J shed 2 bases, with 10 bases lying between them. The CDR3 is made up of 13 amino acids. CDR3 in DNA: TGTGCCTGGAGTATCCAGGGCCCCTACGAGCAGTACTTC. It yields the protein CAWSIQGPYEQYF.

This clone has only a few counts. V is TRBV6-1 and J is TRBJ1-1; tentatively, D is TRBD1 (5 bases). CDR1 and CDR2 from the germline V gene are MNHNS and SASEGT. Trimming removed 6 bases from V and 0 bases from J, with 14 bases in between. The CDR3 totals 15 residues. CDR3 nucleotides: TGTGCCAGCAGGGGGGGGACGGTGGTGAACACTGAAGCTTTCTTT. Encoded protein: CASRGGTVVNTEAFF.

This clone was counted a few times. The rearrangement links TRBV20-1 to TRBJ2-1; 8 bases fit TRBD2. V dropped 6 bases and J dropped 8; count of bases not matched to a gene: 9. This CDR3 is 13 amino acids long. Looked up from germline, CDR1 is DFQATT and CDR2 is SNEGSKA (reference sequence). The CDR3 protein is CSARSGIRDEQFF. CDR3 coding DNA: TGCAGTGCCCGTAGCGGGATAAGGGATGAGCAGTTCTTC.

On this clone itself: It may be a read error: a sequence one base away is much more abundant. The chain is built from TRBV6-2 or TRBV6-3 and TRBJ2-1, with TRBD1 identical over 7 bases. The CDR3 length is 13 residues. Germline CDR1 is MNHEY and CDR2 is SVGEGT. The CDR3 sequence: CASTKEGANEKFF. The CDR3 DNA sequence: TGTGCCAGCACCAAAGAGGGGGCGAATGAGAAGTTCTTC.

About this clone: A read error may explain this, as a much larger clone is one base away. The rearrangement uses TRBV12-3 or TRBV12-4 and TRBJ1-2, with D tentatively TRBD1 (5 bases). V was pared by 3 bases and J by 7 bases, with 9 bases between. The CDR3 is 12 amino acids. The CDR3 nucleotides read TGTGCCAGCAGTTTCGGAGGGGTTGGCTACACCTTC. Its protein is CASSFGGVGYTF.

The sample holds a few counts of this clone. This chain's CDR3 is CASSFGGGFQPQHF. CDR3 nucleotides: TGTGCCAGCAGTTTTGGGGGAGGCTTTCAGCCCCAGCATTTT. The V call is TRBV27, the J call TRBJ1-5, with a weak D call TRBD1 (5 bases). With 3 bases removed from V and 6 bases from J, the gap between germline ends came to 12 bases. Germline CDR1 MNHEY, CDR2 SMNVEV (reference sequence). The CDR3 sequence is 14 residues long.

The rearrangement joins TRBV2 to TRBJ2-1, with 11 nucleotides matching TRBD2. This CDR3 is 13 amino acids long. The germline CDR1 and CDR2 sequences are SNHLY and FYNNEI. The J segment lost 9 bases and the V segment lost 6 bases, leaving 4 bases of the junction unmatched. CDR3 loop: CASRVAGGGEQFF. DNA for the CDR3: TGTGCCAGCAGGGTAGCGGGAGGGGGTGAGCAGTTCTTC.

This clone is judged medium-sized. The chain couples TRBV5-1 to TRBJ2-2; D is uncertain. This CDR3 has 14 residues. Trimming removed 1 base from V and 8 bases from J, with 12 bases in between. Germline assignment: CDR1 SGHRS and CDR2 YFSETQ. DNA for the CDR3: TGCGCCAGCAGCTTGATTCCTAACCATGGGGAGCTGTTTTTT. It encodes CASSLIPNHGELFF.

About this clone: With a much larger clone just one base away, this may be a read error. This chain uses TRBV11-3 with TRBJ2-2; D is undetermined. This CDR3 region has 12 residues. CDR1 and CDR2 (germline): SGHNT, YENEEA. CDR3 nucleotides: TGTTCCAGCAGCGTTAACGCCGGGGAGCTGTTTTTT. Protein: CSSSVNAGELFF.

This clone was seen many times. V and J are TRBV3-1 and TRBJ2-2; D tentatively reads TRBD1 or TRBD2 (5 bases each). V was pared by 5 bases and J by 6 bases, with 16 bases between. Germline CDR1 LGHDT, CDR2 YNNKEL (reference sequence). The CDR3 sequence is 15 residues long. CDR3 nucleotides: TGTGCCAGCAGCAGAGATGGGGGTAGGGCCGGGGAGCTGTTTTTT. Amino acids: CASSRDGGRAGELFF. The variable domain in full, completed from reference TRBV3-1 and TRBJ2-2, reads DTAVSQTPKYLVTQMGNDKSIKCEQNLGHDTMYWYKQDSKKFLKIMFSYNNKELIINETVPNRFSPKSPDKAHLNLHINSLELGDSAVYFCASSRDGGRAGELFFGEGSRLTVL.

This clone was counted at least ten times. The V call is TRBV12-3 or TRBV12-4, the J call TRBJ2-7, with a weak D call TRBD1 (6 bases). The CDR3 extends over 15 amino acids. Trimming removed 5 bases at V and 4 bases at J, with 18 bases between. The CDR3 region is CASSVGQTGVYEQYF. CDR3 nucleotide sequence: TGTGCCAGCAGTGTCGGACAGACCGGAGTTTACGAGCAGTACTTC.

This clone was detected many times. This chain uses TRBV10-3 with TRBJ1-5; D is uncertain. Germline V gene data show CDR1 as ENHRY and CDR2 as SYGVKD. The CDR3 has 14 residues. Trimming cost V 3 bases and J 4 bases, with 10 bases left between them. DNA of the CDR3: TGTGCCATCAGTGACGGGAACCTTAATCAGCCCCAGCATTTT. Amino acids: CAISDGNLNQPQHF.

The V gene is TRBV27, the J gene TRBJ1-1; D possibly corresponds to TRBD1 (5 bases). Germline values: CDR1 MNHEY, CDR2 SMNVEV (reference sequence). There are 16 residues in the CDR3. Trimming left V 5 bases short and J 0 bases short, with 16 bases between. The DNA of the CDR3 is TGTGCCAGCAGTCGTTTGTCCGGGACTGTGAACACTGAAGCTTTCTTT. Its translation: CASSRLSGTVNTEAFF.

A few counts support this clone. The chain uses TRBV5-1 and TRBJ1-4; no clear D. CDR1 and CDR2 from the germline V gene are SGHRS and YFSETQ. CDR3 length: 13 residues. The germline V and J ends were trimmed by 1 base and 2 bases, with 3 bases remaining between them. The CDR3 spells CASSLPTNEKLFF. The CDR3 DNA sequence: TGCGCCAGCAGCTTGCCGACTAATGAAAAACTGTTTTTT.

This clone was observed a few times. Other DNA sequences in this sample translate to the same CDR3. The gene calls are TRBV20-1 and TRBJ2-7; 12 nucleotides align to TRBD2. Per germline, CDR1 DFQATT and CDR2 SNEGSKA (reference sequence). The CDR3 spans 13 residues. The junction had 5 bases not matched to a gene; V was cut back by 5 bases and J by 6 bases. The CDR3 protein is CSADMTSGSEQYF. The CDR3 DNA sequence: TGCAGTGCTGACATGACTAGCGGGAGCGAGCAGTACTTC.